The clone carrying this TCR beta chain was seen a few times. The target antigen is unknown. The data belong to a study of identical twins. V lost 1 base and J lost 5, with 11 bases in between. The CDR3 is 15 residues long. Germline CDR1 SGHAT, CDR2 FQDESV (reference sequence). A single record per CDR3 protein comes from TCRdb applying MiXCR to the 5' RACE reads. Among about 890,000 distinct CDR3 sequences listed, about 12% were seen once. Study-level results: Analyses based on zero insertions could be partly confounded by invariant MAIT and iNKT cells.

This same sample was also part of a study on yellow fever vaccine responses in identical twins.

The sequencing sample was made of PBMCs. The rearrangement joins TRBV11-1 to TRBJ2-2; D unclear. The sequence was collected from a woman aged 18-29 years in good health. CDR3 region: CASSLGRRPTGELFF. The CDR3 DNA sequence: TGTGCCAGCAGCTTAGGTCGCCGTCCAACCGGGGAGCTGTTTTTT.